This T cell receptor beta chain was found in a study of identifying expanded T cells in peripheral blood. Study-level points and caveats: Over approximately two and four weeks, about 15 and 19 clones changed, versus approximately 1.2 between replicates.

Details on this clone: Its antigen remains unknown.

Germline CDR1 and CDR2: SGHRS and YFSETQ. CDR3 length: 14 residues. Trimming removed 5 bases from V and 1 base from J, with 12 bases in between. This table comes from immunoSEQ multiplex PCR, and its TCRdb copy is limited to in-frame clones, with some not included. Among around 90,000 clones, around 88% were seen once, and the ten largest hold 4% to 4.5%. Sequenced input: blood. The source of this sequence is a person aged 18 to 75 in good health. The rearrangement joins TRBV5-1 to TRBJ2-5; D assignment may be TRBD1 or TRBD2 (5 bases each). The CDR3 nucleotides are TGCGCCAGCAGTGGGGGAGACAGCCAAGAGACCCAGTACTTC. Protein product: CASSGGDSQETQYF. Full variable domain (remainder filled in from reference TRBV5-1 and TRBJ2-5): KAGVTQTPRYLIKTRGQQVTLSCSPISGHRSVSWYQQTPGQGLQFLFEYFSETQRNKGNFPGRFSGRQFSNSRSEMNVSTLELGDSALYLCASSGGDSQETQYFGPGTRLLVL.